The rows below give T cell receptor beta chains drawn from one sample of a study of Tregs in tolerant kidney transplant recipients. Using immunoSEQ multiplex PCR, the repertoire was profiled, and TCRdb retains in-frame clones only, with some absent. The table lists over 60,000 clones, roughly 91% of them singletons, with about 0.37% in the top ten. Specimen: CD4+ T cells from blood, collected before the transplant. The source is a human donor who received a combined kidney and bone marrow transplant. CDR3s include the opening cysteine and the closing phenylalanine or tryptophan. Fields, in order: V gene, J gene, clone size, CDR3 protein. Some rows mark clone size as missing; the rest say once, few, many or name a class of expanded clone.

TRBV27	TRBJ2-7	-	CASSWGLAARDEQYF
TRBV9	TRBJ2-5	-	CASSATSVAETQYF
TRBV10-3	TRBJ2-7	-	CAIRADRGGYEQYF
TRBV29-1	TRBJ2-1	-	CSVREKVYNEQFF
TRBV7-3	TRBJ2-7	-	CASSLNARDEQYF
TRBV7-6	TRBJ2-2	-	CASSNRDRVGELFF
TRBV28	TRBJ2-7	-	CASRGQGHLGYEQYF
TRBV18	TRBJ1-2	-	CASSPGQGAPDGYTF
TRBV4-3	TRBJ2-7	-	CASSQETSLPGEQYF
TRBV7-9	TRBJ1-1	once	CASNRGQGTEAFF
TRBV30	TRBJ1-5	-	CAWSRVVGGQPQHF
TRBV5-1	TRBJ2-1	-	CASSPRQAGGYNEQFF
TRBV28	TRBJ2-2	-	CASSLLRLAGGPNTGELFF
TRBV5-1	TRBJ2-1	-	CASRFDREQFF
TRBV6-5	TRBJ1-1	-	CASSDSPLNTEAFF
TRBV21-1	TRBJ2-7	-	CASSKDWDRGASDYEQYF
TRBV7-2	TRBJ2-7	-	CASSLLGSWSYEQYF
TRBV27	TRBJ1-2	-	CASRGTGGAGGYTF
TRBV4-2	TRBJ2-1	-	CASSQVGEGGEQFF
TRBV28	TRBJ2-7	-	CASQKTAGEQYF
TRBV4-1	TRBJ1-1	-	CASSQDRRLNTEAFF
TRBV19	TRBJ2-5	-	CASSIVASGFQETQYF
TRBV4-1	TRBJ1-2	-	CASSQDGGMTNYGYTF
TRBV5-5	TRBJ2-7	-	CASSRTGGAVYEQYF
TRBV20-1	TRBJ2-7	-	CSARETVEQYF
TRBV7-3	TRBJ2-2	-	CASRSTGAVRTGELFF
TRBV7-2	TRBJ2-1	-	CASSLVQAGGGDEQFF